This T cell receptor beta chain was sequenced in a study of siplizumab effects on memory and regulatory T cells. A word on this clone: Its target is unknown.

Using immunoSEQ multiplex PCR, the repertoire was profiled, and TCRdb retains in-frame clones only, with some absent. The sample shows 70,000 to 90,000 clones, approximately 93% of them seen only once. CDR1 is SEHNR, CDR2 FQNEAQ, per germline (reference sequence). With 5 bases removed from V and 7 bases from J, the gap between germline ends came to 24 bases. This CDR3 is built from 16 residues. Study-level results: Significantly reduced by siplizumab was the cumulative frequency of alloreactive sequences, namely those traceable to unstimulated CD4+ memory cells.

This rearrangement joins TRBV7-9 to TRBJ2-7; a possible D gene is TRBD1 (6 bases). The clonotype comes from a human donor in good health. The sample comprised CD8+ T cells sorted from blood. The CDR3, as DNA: TGTGCCAGCAGCGACACGCGGACAGATGGGGTGTGGGAGCAGTACTTC. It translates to CASSDTRTDGVWEQYF.